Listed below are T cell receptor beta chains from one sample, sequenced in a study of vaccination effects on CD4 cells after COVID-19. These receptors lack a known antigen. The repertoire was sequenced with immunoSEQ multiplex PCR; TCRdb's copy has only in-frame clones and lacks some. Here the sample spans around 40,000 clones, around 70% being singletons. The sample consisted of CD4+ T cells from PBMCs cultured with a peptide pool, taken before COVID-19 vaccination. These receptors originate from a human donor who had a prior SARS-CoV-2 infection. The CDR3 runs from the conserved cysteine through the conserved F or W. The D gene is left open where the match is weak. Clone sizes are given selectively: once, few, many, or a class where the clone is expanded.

CASSPDLNVLEQYF | TGTGCCAGCAGTCCCGACCTAAATGTTCTCGAGCAGTACTTC | few | TRBJ2-7 | NA | TRBV7-2
CASSLGTANTEAFF | TGCGCCAGCAGCCTGGGGACGGCGAACACTGAAGCTTTCTTT | NA | TRBJ1-1 | NA | TRBV4-3
CASSQRESVDTQYF | TGTGCCAGCAGTCAGCGGGAGTCCGTAGATACGCAGTATTTT | NA | TRBJ2-3 | TRBD2 | TRBV6-5
CASSPLDLADTQYF | TGTGCCAGCAGCCCACTAGATCTCGCAGATACGCAGTATTTT | NA | TRBJ2-3 | NA | TRBV7-8
CAWSQQAGGYTF | TGTGCCTGGAGTCAACAGGCGGGTGGCTACACCTTC | NA | TRBJ1-2 | NA | TRBV30
CASSQRTQNTEAFF | TGCGCCAGCAGCCAAAGGACTCAGAACACTGAAGCTTTCTTT | NA | TRBJ1-1 | NA | TRBV4-1
CASSYGPAGASNEQFF | TGTGCCAGCAGTTACGGTCCGGCGGGAGCAAGCAATGAGCAGTTCTTC | NA | TRBJ2-1 | TRBD2 | TRBV6-5
CASSAGGANEQFF | TGTGCCAGCAGCGCCGGGGGGGCCAATGAGCAGTTCTTC | NA | TRBJ2-1 | TRBD2 | TRBV9
CASRLQRNTEAFF | TGTGCCAGCAGGCTACAGAGGAACACTGAAGCTTTCTTT | NA | TRBJ1-1 | NA | TRBV7-3
CASSPISRAEAFF | TGTGCCAGCAGCCCCATTAGCCGGGCTGAAGCTTTCTTT | NA | TRBJ1-1 | NA | TRBV7-2
CASSVDPSGNTIYF | TGTGCCAGCAGCGTAGACCCCTCTGGAAACACCATATATTTT | NA | TRBJ1-3 | NA | TRBV9
CASSLGQPATNEKLFF | TGCGCCAGCAGCTTGGGGCAGCCCGCAACTAATGAAAAACTGTTTTTT | NA | TRBJ1-4 | NA | TRBV5-1
CASSQVGTETTGEQYF | TGTGCCAGCAGCCAAGTCGGAACCGAAACCACCGGCGAGCAGTACTTC | NA | TRBJ2-7 | NA | TRBV14
CASSPREGGRGPLHF | TGTGCCAGCAGCCCCAGGGAAGGGGGGCGGGGGCCCCTCCACTTT | NA | TRBJ1-6 | NA | TRBV2
CASSLRSGSTDTQYF | TGTGCCAGCAGCTTGAGAAGCGGGAGCACAGATACGCAGTATTTT | NA | TRBJ2-3 | NA | TRBV5-4
CATSRVGRGGGTDTQYF | TGTGCCACCAGCAGAGTAGGGCGGGGGGGAGGCACAGATACGCAGTATTTT | NA | TRBJ2-3 | TRBD2 | TRBV15
CASRGGRSKNIQYF | TGTGCCAGCAGGGGGGGTCGGTCCAAAAACATTCAGTACTTC | NA | TRBJ2-4 | NA | TRBV11-2
CASSQAWADNEQFF | TGCGCCAGCAGCCAAGCTTGGGCGGACAATGAGCAGTTCTTC | NA | TRBJ2-1 | NA | TRBV4-1
CASSLFWTAYSNQPQHF | TGTGCCAGCAGCTTGTTTTGGACAGCCTATAGCAATCAGCCCCAGCATTTT | NA | TRBJ1-5 | NA | TRBV5-8
CASSLYAVYEQYF | TGTGCCAGCAGCTTGTATGCAGTTTACGAGCAGTACTTC | once | TRBJ2-7 | NA | TRBV7-9
CASSWDGNTGELFF | TGCGCCAGCAGCTGGGACGGAAACACCGGGGAGCTGTTTTTT | NA | TRBJ2-2 | NA | TRBV5-1
CASSLTLDTQYF | TGCGCCAGCAGCCTGACGTTGGATACGCAGTATTTT | NA | TRBJ2-3 | NA | TRBV5-1
CSVESGSGNTGELFF | TGCAGCGTTGAAAGCGGGAGTGGGAACACCGGGGAGCTGTTTTTT | NA | TRBJ2-2 | TRBD2 | TRBV29-1
CASSSTGTIDEQFF | TGTGCCAGCAGCTCAACCGGGACTATCGATGAGCAGTTCTTC | few | TRBJ2-1 | TRBD2 | TRBV7-3
CASSQGFSNQPQHF | TGTGCCAGCTCACAGGGTTTTAGCAATCAGCCCCAGCATTTT | NA | TRBJ1-5 | NA | TRBV18
CASSLSRGGGELFF | TGTGCCAGCAGCTTATCGCGGGGCGGCGGGGAGCTGTTTTTT | NA | TRBJ2-2 | NA | TRBV11-3
CASSATSGRGETQYF | TGTGCCAGCAGTGCGACTAGCGGGAGAGGGGAGACCCAGTACTTC | NA | TRBJ2-5 | TRBD2 | TRBV2
CASSYRDRSRDGLFF | TGTGCCAGCAGCTACAGAGACAGGTCTAGAGATGGACTGTTTTTT | NA | TRBJ1-4 | NA | TRBV7-2
CASSPTDSYEQFF | TGTGCCAGCAGCCCCACCGACAGTTATGAGCAGTTCTTC | few | TRBJ2-1 | NA | TRBV7-8
CASSQRRVLSYISYNEQFF | TGTGCCAGCAGCCAACGAAGAGTCCTAAGTTACATCTCCTACAATGAGCAGTTCTTC | NA | TRBJ2-1 | NA | TRBV3-1/TRBV3-2
CASSLARSGSNNEQFF | TGCGCCAGCAGCTTGGCCCGGAGCGGTAGCAACAATGAGCAGTTCTTC | NA | TRBJ2-1 | NA | TRBV5-1
CASSQDHRRGNQPQHF | TGCGCCAGCAGCCAAGATCATCGCAGGGGCAATCAGCCCCAGCATTTT | NA | TRBJ1-5 | NA | TRBV4-1
CASSPRGQPYEQYF | TGTGCCAGCTCACCACGGGGACAGCCCTACGAGCAGTACTTC | NA | TRBJ2-7 | TRBD1 | TRBV18
CASSLFRANANTGELFF | TGTGCCAGCAGCTTATTTAGAGCGAACGCGAACACCGGGGAGCTGTTTTTT | NA | TRBJ2-2 | NA | TRBV7-2
CASSRTSGMRDTQYF | TGCGCCAGTAGTAGGACTAGCGGGATGAGAGATACGCAGTATTTT | NA | TRBJ2-3 | TRBD2 | TRBV4-3
CASSLHRVGEQYF | TGTGCCAGCAGTTTACACAGGGTGGGCGAGCAGTACTTC | few | TRBJ2-7 | NA | TRBV28
CASSPQGTPPEQYF | TGTGCCAGCTCACCCCAAGGGACACCTCCTGAGCAGTACTTC | NA | TRBJ2-7 | NA | TRBV18
CASSPPAVVAGEYEQYF | TGTGCCAGCTCACCCCCGGCGGTGGTAGCGGGAGAATACGAGCAGTACTTC | NA | TRBJ2-7 | TRBD2 | TRBV18
CASSFSTGQGAATEAFF | TGTGCCAGCAGCTTCTCAACGGGACAGGGGGCGGCCACTGAAGCTTTCTTT | few | TRBJ1-1 | TRBD1 | TRBV13
CASSLTPTSGGARETQYF | TGTGCCAGCAGCTTAACCCCTACTAGCGGGGGGGCCAGGGAGACCCAGTACTTC | NA | TRBJ2-5 | TRBD2 | TRBV7-2
CASSTGGWDEQFF | TGTGCCAGCTCGACCGGGGGGTGGGATGAGCAGTTCTTC | NA | TRBJ2-1 | TRBD2 | TRBV7-2
CASRVTSGSEFF | TGTGCCAGCAGGGTGACTAGCGGGAGCGAGTTCTTC | few | TRBJ2-1 | TRBD2 | TRBV6-5
CASSLEDWKETQYF | TGTGCCAGCAGCTTAGAGGATTGGAAAGAGACCCAGTACTTC | few | TRBJ2-5 | NA | TRBV11-3
CASSPTGQGSEKLFF | TGTGCCAGCAGCCCCACAGGACAGGGTTCTGAAAAACTGTTTTTT | NA | TRBJ1-4 | TRBD1 | TRBV7-3